Listed below are T cell receptor beta chains from one sample, sequenced in a study of identical twins. TCRdb ran MiXCR on the 5' RACE reads and lists one entry per CDR3 protein. Among under 1 million distinct CDR3 sequences, approximately 13% were seen once, and the ten largest hold 1.5% to 2%. This sample also appeared in a second study, on yellow fever vaccine responses in identical twins.

The sequencing sample was made of PBMCs. These receptor sequences come from a woman in her late teens or twenties in good health. The CDR3 runs from the conserved cysteine through the conserved F or W. A D gene is named only where the DNA matches it firmly. For some rows the clone size is stated as once, few or many, or as a class when expanded; others skip it.

TRBV3-1	TRBJ2-5	TRBD2	.	CASSQGGAGVMGSQYF	TGTGCCAGCAGCCAAGGTGGAGCGGGGGTCATGGGGTCCCAGTACTTC
TRBV20-1	TRBJ2-2	TRBD1	many	CSARRQGSNTGELFF	TGCAGTGCTAGGAGACAGGGATCGAACACCGGGGAGCTGTTTTTT
TRBV10-3	TRBJ2-1	.	.	CAITARERASSYNEQFF	TGTGCCATCACCGCCCGGGAGCGGGCGAGCTCCTACAATGAGCAGTTCTTC
TRBV29-1	TRBJ2-3	.	few	CSVLTGSTDTQYF	TGCAGCGTCCTGACTGGGAGCACAGATACGCAGTATTTT
TRBV29-1	TRBJ2-7	.	.	CSVAPGQSYEQYF	TGCAGCGTTGCCCCCGGGCAGTCCTACGAGCAGTACTTC
TRBV19	TRBJ2-3	.	few	CASSSHSGTRTDTQYF	TGTGCCAGTAGTAGCCATTCCGGGACTCGAACAGATACGCAGTATTTT
TRBV12-3/TRBV12-4	TRBJ2-1	.	.	CASSFGPDNEQFF	TGTGCCAGCAGTTTCGGACCCGACAATGAGCAGTTCTTC
TRBV14	TRBJ2-6	TRBD2	few	CASSLPRGAGANVLTF	TGTGCCAGCAGCCTACCCCGGGGGGCTGGGGCCAACGTCCTGACTTTC
TRBV2	TRBJ1-3	.	few	CASSVVTGNTIYF	TGTGCCAGCAGTGTGGTGACTGGAAACACCATATATTTT
TRBV10-3	TRBJ2-1	TRBD2	.	CAIRKKIAGGHNEQFF	TGTGCCATCAGAAAGAAGATAGCGGGAGGGCACAATGAGCAGTTCTTC
TRBV20-1	TRBJ2-2	.	few	CSASVRGANTGELFF	TGCAGTGCTAGTGTTAGGGGGGCGAACACCGGGGAGCTGTTTTTT
TRBV12-3/TRBV12-4	TRBJ2-5	TRBD1	few	CASSPWVRDRGRGETQYF	TGTGCCAGCAGTCCCTGGGTCCGGGACAGGGGGCGCGGGGAGACCCAGTACTTC
TRBV10-3	TRBJ2-3	.	many	CAISDLGPDTQYF	TGTGCCATCAGTGACTTGGGGCCAGATACGCAGTATTTT
TRBV5-1	TRBJ2-7	.	few	CASSIGTGDGEQYF	TGCGCCAGCAGCATAGGGACGGGTGATGGCGAGCAGTACTTC
TRBV7-8	TRBJ1-1	.	.	CASSPFHGGDTEAFF	TGTGCCAGCAGCCCTTTTCATGGTGGGGACACTGAAGCTTTCTTT
TRBV7-3	TRBJ2-5	.	few	CASSLVTGRGQETQYF	TGTGCCAGCAGCTTAGTCACAGGCCGGGGTCAAGAGACCCAGTACTTC
TRBV19	TRBJ2-7	TRBD1	few	CASSIEGRGLYEQYF	TGTGCCAGTAGTATAGAGGGCAGGGGGCTCTACGAGCAGTACTTC
TRBV27	TRBJ2-3	.	.	CAAGGYAGTDTQYF	TGTGCCGCAGGGGGGTACGCAGGCACAGATACGCAGTATTTT
TRBV3-1	TRBJ2-6	TRBD1	.	CASSLGTGGVGANVLTF	TGTGCCAGCAGCCTTGGGACAGGGGGCGTTGGGGCCAACGTCCTGACTTTC
TRBV3-1	TRBJ2-1	.	few	CASSDTGAQGNEQFF	TGTGCCAGCAGCGACACCGGGGCCCAGGGGAATGAGCAGTTCTTC
TRBV7-9	TRBJ1-1	.	few	CASSSPRGMNTEAFF	TGTGCCAGCAGCTCACCCCGGGGCATGAACACTGAAGCTTTCTTT
TRBV6-1	TRBJ2-3	TRBD2	.	CASRSSGSGTDTQYF	TGTGCCAGCAGAAGTAGCGGGAGTGGGACAGATACGCAGTATTTT
TRBV20-1	TRBJ1-5	.	few	CSAKDSGLQPQHF	TGCAGTGCTAAGGATTCAGGGCTGCAGCCCCAGCATTTT
TRBV28	TRBJ1-5	TRBD1	.	CASSLFGTGGSRSNQPQHF	TGTGCCAGCAGTTTATTCGGGACAGGGGGCAGTAGGAGCAATCAGCCCCAGCATTTT
TRBV3-1	TRBJ2-7	TRBD1	.	CASSQDRTGEGYEQYF	TGTGCCAGCAGCCAAGATCGGACAGGGGAGGGCTACGAGCAGTACTTC
TRBV5-1	TRBJ2-5	TRBD2	.	CASSLDRGGHQETQYF	TGCGCCAGCAGCTTGGATCGGGGGGGACACCAAGAGACCCAGTACTTC
TRBV6-1	TRBJ2-5	TRBD1	few	CASSELPGQGKETQYF	TGTGCCAGCAGTGAATTACCTGGACAGGGGAAAGAGACCCAGTACTTC
TRBV2	TRBJ1-1	.	.	CASSQDRITEAFF	TGTGCCAGCAGTCAAGACAGGATCACTGAAGCTTTCTTT
TRBV10-2	TRBJ1-5	.	many	CASSEMGQPQHF	TGCGCCAGCAGTGAAATGGGGCAGCCCCAGCATTTT
TRBV7-8	TRBJ2-5	.	few	CASSLASQGGTQYF	TGTGCCAGCAGCTTAGCTTCGCAGGGAGGGACCCAGTACTTC
TRBV29-1	TRBJ1-2	.	few	CSVEDPGFYGYTF	TGCAGCGTTGAAGATCCGGGATTCTATGGCTACACCTTC
TRBV5-1	TRBJ2-1	TRBD1	.	CASSSRDSYSYNEQFF	TGCGCCAGCAGCTCGAGGGACAGTTATTCCTACAATGAGCAGTTCTTC
TRBV5-8	TRBJ2-3	.	.	CASSFDAWDSTDTQYF	TGTGCCAGCAGCTTTGATGCTTGGGACAGCACAGATACGCAGTATTTT
TRBV12-3/TRBV12-4	TRBJ1-6	.	few	CASSLGSGRNSPLHF	TGTGCCAGCAGTTTAGGGTCGGGGCGTAATTCACCCCTCCACTTT
TRBV7-2	TRBJ2-2	.	few	CASSFLGWDGELFF	TGTGCCAGCAGCTTTTTAGGTTGGGACGGGGAGCTGTTTTTT
TRBV7-2	TRBJ1-2	TRBD1	few	CASSLGYRGENYGYTF	TGTGCCAGCAGCTTAGGATACAGGGGGGAGAACTATGGCTACACCTTC
TRBV7-7	TRBJ2-1	TRBD2	few	CASSGLAGGFYNEQFF	TGTGCCAGCAGCGGACTAGCGGGAGGGTTCTACAATGAGCAGTTCTTC
TRBV12-3/TRBV12-4	TRBJ1-1	.	few	CATKGRTEAFF	TGTGCCACGAAGGGGCGTACTGAAGCTTTCTTT